This T cell receptor beta chain originates from a study of breast tumors, draining lymph nodes, adjacent tissues. V lost 9 bases and J lost 3; bases outside the gene matches: 12. This CDR3 comprises 15 residues. Per germline, CDR1 SGHTS and CDR2 YDEGEE. TCRdb reprocessed the multiplex PCR reads with MiXCR, giving one entry per CDR3 protein. The sample contains approximately 89,000 distinct CDR3 sequences, over 25% of which appear only once. This clonotype was seen ten or more times. Samples came from axillary lymph nodes draining the breast cancer. The gene calls are TRBV5-8 and TRBJ2-5; 9 bases are shared with TRBD1. This sequence was found in a female donor with breast cancer. Some clones in this sample may be carry-over from other donors' samples. Sequencing was performed on axillary lymph node tissue. The CDR3 region has the DNA TGTGCCACCCACGGGGTACAGGGGGCTGAAGAGACCCAGTACTTC. This translates into CATHGVQGAEETQYF.